This T cell receptor beta chain originates from a study of chemoradiotherapy in HPV16-positive cancers. Whole-study context: Functional T-cell assays on a couple of HPV16-positive patients' cells defined candidate HPV-specific clones and common TCR motifs.

Points from the study as a whole: Non-HPV-specific T cells did not expand in tumors during treatment, whereas candidate HPV-specific clones and E7-related motifs did.

Clones were sequenced by immunoSEQ multiplex PCR, and TCRdb holds only the in-frame ones, with some missing. Found here are roughly 11,000 clones, about 81% of them singletons; the top ten hold around 7.8%. A note on this clone: Its antigen is unidentified.

This clonotype was sampled from a human donor with HPV-associated anogenital cancer. The material was obtained from a patient who underwent chemoradiotherapy.

In DNA form, the CDR3 reads TGTGCCAGCGGCGGGAGGGAGCAGTACTTC. Amino acids: CASGGREQYF. V usage is TRBV28 and J usage is TRBJ2-7, with 8 nucleotides matching TRBD2. Germline V CDR1 and CDR2: MDHEN, SYDVKM. The CDR3 runs 10 residues. J was trimmed by 7 bases and V by 8 bases; bases with no gene match: 1.